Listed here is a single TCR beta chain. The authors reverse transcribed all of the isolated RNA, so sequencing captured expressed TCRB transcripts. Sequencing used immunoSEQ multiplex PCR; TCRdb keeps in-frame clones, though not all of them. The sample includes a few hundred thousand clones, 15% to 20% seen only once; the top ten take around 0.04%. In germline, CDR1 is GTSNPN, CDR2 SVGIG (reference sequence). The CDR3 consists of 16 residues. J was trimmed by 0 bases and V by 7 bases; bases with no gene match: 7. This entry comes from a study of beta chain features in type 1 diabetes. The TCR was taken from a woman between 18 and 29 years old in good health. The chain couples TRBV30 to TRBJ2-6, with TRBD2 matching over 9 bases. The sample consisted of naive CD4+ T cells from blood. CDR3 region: CAFQRGEASGANVLTF. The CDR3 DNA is TGTGCCTTTCAGCGGGGGGAGGCCTCTGGGGCCAACGTCCTGACTTTC.